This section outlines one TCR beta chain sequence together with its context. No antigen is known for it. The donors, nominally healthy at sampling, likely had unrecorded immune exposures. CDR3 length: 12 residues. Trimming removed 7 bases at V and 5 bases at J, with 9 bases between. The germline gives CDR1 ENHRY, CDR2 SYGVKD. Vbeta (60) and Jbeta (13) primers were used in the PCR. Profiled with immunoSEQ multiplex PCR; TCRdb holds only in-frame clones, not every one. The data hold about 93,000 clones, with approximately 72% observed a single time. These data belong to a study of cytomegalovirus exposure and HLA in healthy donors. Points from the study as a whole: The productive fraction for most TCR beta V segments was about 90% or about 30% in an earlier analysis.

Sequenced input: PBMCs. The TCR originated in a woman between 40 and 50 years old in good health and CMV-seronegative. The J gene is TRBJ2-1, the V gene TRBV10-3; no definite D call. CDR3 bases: TGTGCCATCAAAGAGATTGACAATGAGCAGTTCTTC. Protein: CAIKEIDNEQFF.